Listed below are T cell receptor beta chains from one sample, sequenced in a study of vaccination and CD4 T cells after COVID-19. TCRdb itself ran the PCR reads through MiXCR, one entry per CDR3 protein. The table has about 11,000 distinct CDR3 sequences, more than 25% seen once. What these receptors recognize is not known. Sequencing was performed on cultured CD4+ T cells from blood. The source of these receptors is a human donor with COVID-19. CDR3s include the opening cysteine and the closing phenylalanine or tryptophan. Each record gives: clone size, CDR3 length, V gene, J gene, D gene, CDR3 DNA, CDR3 protein. D genes are given only for firm matches. Rows give clone size only sometimes, using once, few, many, or a class for an expanded clone.

>-|16|TRBV2|TRBJ1-2|TRBD1
TGTGCCAGCAGGCTGTCTGGGACAGGGGGAAACCATGGCTACACCTTC
CASRLSGTGGNHGYTF
>few|15|TRBV5-4|TRBJ2-2|TRBD2
TGTGCCAGCAGCTACGGACTAGCTGAGGCCGGGGAGCTGTTTTTT
CASSYGLAEAGELFF
>few|14|TRBV11-3|TRBJ1-5|TRBD1
TGTGCCAGCAGCCTCGGACAGGGCAATCAGCCCCAGCATTTT
CASSLGQGNQPQHF
>-|16|TRBV5-1|TRBJ2-1|TRBD2
TGCGCCAGCAGCCTCCGGACTAGCGGGCCTATGAATGAGCAGTTCTTC
CASSLRTSGPMNEQFF
>medium-sized|14|TRBV20-1|TRBJ1-2|TRBD1
TGCAGTGCTGACCAGACAGGGACGGGCTACGGCTACACCTTC
CSADQTGTGYGYTF
>-|13|TRBV6-1|TRBJ2-5|-
TGTGCCAGCAGTACGGACCCCCGGGTGACCCAGTACTTC
CASSTDPRVTQYF
>-|19|TRBV7-9|TRBJ2-6|-
TGTGCCAGCAGCTCACGCCCGGCAGGGCCTAGCTCTGGGGCCAACGTCCTGACTTTC
CASSSRPAGPSSGANVLTF
>few|13|TRBV7-2|TRBJ2-3|-
TGTGCCAGCACCACTTACTCTTCAGATACGCAGTATTTT
CASTTYSSDTQYF
>-|12|TRBV6-1|TRBJ2-1|TRBD1
TGTGCCAGCAGTGGACAGGGGAATGAGCAGTTCTTC
CASSGQGNEQFF
>medium-sized|15|TRBV27|TRBJ1-6|-
TGTGCCAGCAGTTACATCCGGGCCCACGAGGGGCCCCTCCACTTT
CASSYIRAHEGPLHF
>few|16|TRBV6-1|TRBJ1-2|TRBD1
TGTGCCAGCAGCCGCGACCCCGGGACAGGGCACTATGGCTACACCTTC
CASSRDPGTGHYGYTF
>few|15|TRBV6-1|TRBJ2-7|-
TGTGCCAGCAGTGAAAGGGACGGAGATTCCTACGAGCAGTACTTC
CASSERDGDSYEQYF
>few|14|TRBV20-1|TRBJ2-7|TRBD1
TGCAGTGCTAGACAAGGACAGGGGGGAAACGAGCAGTACTTC
CSARQGQGGNEQYF
>-|20|TRBV5-4|TRBJ2-5|TRBD2
TGTGCCAGCGCACCCCGGGGACTAGCGGGGGGGTCGGGCGTTTCAGAGACCCAGTACTTC
CASAPRGLAGGSGVSETQYF
>-|13|TRBV20-1|TRBJ1-3|-
TGCAGTACTAGCGGCAACTCTGGAAACACCATATATTTT
CSTSGNSGNTIYF
>once|17|TRBV19|TRBJ2-3|-
TGTGCCACCACAACCACTAGGCAGGGTGTGAACACAGATACGCAGTATTTT
CATTTTRQGVNTDTQYF
>few|14|TRBV30|TRBJ1-1|-
TGTGCCTGGACTCCGAGTCCTTCCCGCACTGAAGCTTTCTTT
CAWTPSPSRTEAFF
>-|12|TRBV11-2|TRBJ1-3|-
TGTGCCAGCAGCTCCACGGCAAACACCATATATTTT
CASSSTANTIYF
>-|14|TRBV7-8|TRBJ2-5|TRBD1
TGTGCCAGCAGCAATCGGGACAGGGAAGAGACCCAGTACTTC
CASSNRDREETQYF
>few|14|TRBV7-8|TRBJ2-5|-
TGTGCCAGCAGCAAAGAGGTGGTCCTAGAGACCCAGTACTTC
CASSKEVVLETQYF
>-|15|TRBV6-1|TRBJ1-2|-
TGTGCCAGCAGTGAAAGCTTTCTGGCATCCTATAGGCACACCTTC
CASSESFLASYRHTF
>-|15|TRBV28|TRBJ1-6|-
TGTGCCAGCAGTTTGGGGGACACTGGGGTTTCACCCCTCCACTTT
CASSLGDTGVSPLHF
>-|16|TRBV5-6|TRBJ2-3|-
TGTGCCAGCAGCTTGTTTCAGGTTAGAGGGACAGATACGCAGTATTTT
CASSLFQVRGTDTQYF
>-|11|TRBV6-1|TRBJ1-2|-
TGTGCCAGCAGGGCTAACTATGGCTACACCTTC
CASRANYGYTF
>-|15|TRBV11-3|TRBJ2-1|-
TGTGCCAGCAGCTTAGATTCGGGCACCTACAATGAGCAGTTCTTC
CASSLDSGTYNEQFF
>few|15|TRBV6-1|TRBJ1-5|-
TGTGCCAGCAGTGAACTAGGGTCTCGCGGTCAGCCCCAGCATTTT
CASSELGSRGQPQHF
>-|13|TRBV2|TRBJ1-2|TRBD1
TGTGCCAGCACGGGACAGGGTGTATATGGCTACACCTTC
CASTGQGVYGYTF
>few|17|TRBV27|TRBJ2-2|TRBD2
TGTGCCAGCAGTTTCGGGGTGGCTAGCGGGGTTTCCGGGGAGCTGTTTTTT
CASSFGVASGVSGELFF
>few|13|TRBV20-1|TRBJ2-7|TRBD2
TGCAGTGCCTTTAGCGGGGGTACCTACGAGCAGTACTTC
CSAFSGGTYEQYF
>-|14|TRBV10-3|TRBJ1-5|-
TGTGCCATCAGTGAGGATGGGGGGAGGCAGCCCCAGCATTTT
CAISEDGGRQPQHF
>-|15|TRBV7-6|TRBJ1-5|-
TGTGCCAGCAGCTTATACCCAGGGAGCAATCAGCCCCAGCATTTT
CASSLYPGSNQPQHF
>few|15|TRBV19|TRBJ1-6|TRBD1
TGTGCCAGTAGTATAGAGGGACAGTATAATTCACCCCTCCACTTT
CASSIEGQYNSPLHF
>-|13|TRBV6-2/TRBV6-3|TRBJ1-1|TRBD1
TGTGCCAGCAGTCTGACAGGGGACACTGAAGCTTTCTTT
CASSLTGDTEAFF
>medium-sized|15|TRBV11-1|TRBJ1-2|TRBD1
TGTGCCAGCAGCCAACGGACAGGGGGCAACTATGGCTACACCTTC
CASSQRTGGNYGYTF
>few|14|TRBV6-1|TRBJ1-3|-
TGTGCCAGCAGGGATCGGGTCTCTGGAAACACCATATATTTT
CASRDRVSGNTIYF
>-|15|TRBV6-5|TRBJ2-4|TRBD1
TGTGCCAGCAGTTACTCGACAGGGGGGAGAAACATTCAGTACTTC
CASSYSTGGRNIQYF
>few|17|TRBV11-2|TRBJ1-1|-
TGTGCCAGCAGCTTAACGGGGGGGCGTTACGCCAACACTGAAGCTTTCTTT
CASSLTGGRYANTEAFF
>-|15|TRBV20-1|TRBJ2-3|-
TGCAGTGCTAGTATTGCACAGCTAAGCACAGATACGCAGTATTTT
CSASIAQLSTDTQYF
>-|18|TRBV6-1|TRBJ2-1|TRBD2
TGTGCCAGCAGTGCGGGACTAGCGGGGGGGAGCTCCTACAATGAGCAGTTCTTC
CASSAGLAGGSSYNEQFF
>few|15|TRBV7-8|TRBJ1-2|TRBD1
TGTGCCAGCAGCTTATTGTTCCAGGGGGACTATGGCTACACCTTC
CASSLLFQGDYGYTF
>few|16|TRBV6-2/TRBV6-3|TRBJ1-2|-
TGTGCCAGCAGTTCGACGGGACGGCCTCCCAACTATGGCTACACCTTC
CASSSTGRPPNYGYTF
>-|18|TRBV20-1|TRBJ2-7|TRBD2
TGCAGTGCTAGAGATCTTTTCGCTAGCGGGGGTTCCTCCTACGAGCAGTACTTC
CSARDLFASGGSSYEQYF
>few|17|TRBV11-2|TRBJ2-5|TRBD2
TGTGCCAGCAGCTTACTTCCAGCGGGGGGGGTCCAAGAGACCCAGTACTTC
CASSLLPAGGVQETQYF
>-|13|TRBV11-2|TRBJ2-3|-
TGTGCCAGCAGCCCGCGGCCTACGGATACGCAGTATTTT
CASSPRPTDTQYF
>few|17|TRBV28|TRBJ1-6|TRBD1
TGTGCCAGCAGCCCGGGACAGGGGGGCGCCTATAATTCACCCCTCCACTTT
CASSPGQGGAYNSPLHF
>few|14|TRBV7-9|TRBJ1-6|-
TGTGCCAGCAGCACCAACAGGCGGGGTTCACCCCTCCACTTT
CASSTNRRGSPLHF
>-|14|TRBV15|TRBJ1-1|-
TGTGCCACCAGCAGAGAGATCTGGGCACCTGAAGCTTTCTTT
CATSREIWAPEAFF
>-|15|TRBV19|TRBJ1-5|-
TGTGCCAGCTCGGGGGGGGCTTATAGCAATCAGCCCCAGCATTTT
CASSGGAYSNQPQHF
>few|13|TRBV19|TRBJ1-2|-
TGTGCCAGTAATCCAGGGGCGCGCTATGGCTACACCTTC
CASNPGARYGYTF